This T cell receptor beta chain was obtained from a study of T cell repertoires in cytomegalovirus infection. The wider study: Through public TCR beta signatures, both CMV infection and matching HLA type were indicated.

This clonotype was observed a handful of times. Its cognate antigen is unknown. The junction does not match germline at one end; this may be a read error. Germline CDR1 and CDR2: MDHEN and SYDVKM. The CDR3 contains 17 residues. Using its own MiXCR run on the reads, TCRdb lists one record per CDR3 protein. Found here are about 490,000 distinct CDR3 sequences, approximately 15% of them singletons; the top ten hold 20% to 30%. Findings and caveats of the study: HLA-C-restricted CMV-specific TCR beta clonotypes were dominant in the ex vivo response.

The clonotype originates from a human donor in good health (CMV status not recorded). Some clones in this sample may be carry-over from other donors' samples. The specimen sequenced was CD8+ T cells from PBMCs. This chain joins TRBV28 and TRBJ1-5, with a weak D call TRBD1 (5 bases). CDR3 loop: CASSNRKGTPSYQPQHF. CDR3 nucleotides: TGTGCCAGCAGTAACAGGAAAGGGACCCCTAGCTATCAGCCCCAGCATTTT.